These T cell receptor beta chains were read from a single sample in a study of CXCR3-negative and CXCR3-positive naive CD8 T cells. TCRdb re-called the 5' RACE reads and shows each CDR3 protein once, DNA omitted. The sample table includes approximately 66,000 distinct CDR3 sequences. Sequenced sample: naive CXCR3- CD8+ T cells from blood. These receptors originate from a human donor in good health. Some clones in this sample may be carry-over from other donors' samples. The CDR3 runs from the conserved cysteine through the conserved F or W. Each record gives: V gene, J gene, CDR3 protein.

v_gene: TRBV7-3; j_gene: TRBJ2-3; CDR3aa: CASSAPHDLGEDTDTQYF
v_gene: TRBV29-1; j_gene: TRBJ2-3; CDR3aa: CSVVTGGYGDTQYF
v_gene: TRBV3-1; j_gene: TRBJ2-3; CDR3aa: CASSQDSSRDTQYF
v_gene: TRBV27; j_gene: TRBJ2-1; CDR3aa: CASSMDNSYNEQFF
v_gene: TRBV29-1; j_gene: TRBJ2-1; CDR3aa: CSVEGVPGQVQVYNEQFF
v_gene: TRBV9; j_gene: TRBJ2-7; CDR3aa: CASSERGSGNPYEQYF
v_gene: TRBV7-6; j_gene: TRBJ1-6; CDR3aa: CASSSDRGLSPLHF
v_gene: TRBV7-9; j_gene: TRBJ2-3; CDR3aa: CASSPPREFTDTQYF
v_gene: TRBV29-1; j_gene: TRBJ2-5; CDR3aa: CSVDGVTSIQETQYF
v_gene: TRBV25-1; j_gene: TRBJ2-1; CDR3aa: CASSLRGGGNEQFF
v_gene: TRBV4-2; j_gene: TRBJ2-4; CDR3aa: CASSQERQGLGKNIQYF
v_gene: TRBV11-1; j_gene: TRBJ2-5; CDR3aa: CASSGEQVQETQYF
v_gene: TRBV9; j_gene: TRBJ2-1; CDR3aa: CASSVRGVSYNEQFF
v_gene: TRBV12-3/TRBV12-4; j_gene: TRBJ2-7; CDR3aa: CASSRTAIYEQYF
v_gene: TRBV13; j_gene: TRBJ2-7; CDR3aa: CASSLGDRGPHEQYF
v_gene: TRBV7-8; j_gene: TRBJ2-7; CDR3aa: CASSLGYASSYEQYF
v_gene: TRBV12-3/TRBV12-4; j_gene: TRBJ1-1; CDR3aa: CASSPDRGYTEAFF
v_gene: TRBV7-9; j_gene: TRBJ2-2; CDR3aa: CASSLLQGDTGELFF
v_gene: TRBV7-9; j_gene: TRBJ1-5; CDR3aa: CASSFYDGKNQPQHF
v_gene: TRBV7-8; j_gene: TRBJ2-2; CDR3aa: CASSLLWRGGANTGELFF
v_gene: TRBV6-2/TRBV6-3; j_gene: TRBJ2-3; CDR3aa: CASSFPLDTQYF
v_gene: TRBV28; j_gene: TRBJ2-1; CDR3aa: CASSLLEDEQFF
v_gene: TRBV27; j_gene: TRBJ2-7; CDR3aa: CASGYGYFSYEQYF
v_gene: TRBV5-1; j_gene: TRBJ2-7; CDR3aa: CASKGTGVSEQYF
v_gene: TRBV2; j_gene: TRBJ2-3; CDR3aa: CASSETDTDTQYF
v_gene: TRBV29-1; j_gene: TRBJ2-1; CDR3aa: CSVKLAGPSANEQFF
v_gene: TRBV29-1; j_gene: TRBJ1-3; CDR3aa: CSVLSGSGNTIYF
v_gene: TRBV4-3; j_gene: TRBJ2-7; CDR3aa: CASSQEVASYEQYF
v_gene: TRBV7-3; j_gene: TRBJ2-1; CDR3aa: CASSSPTESSYNEQFF
v_gene: TRBV2; j_gene: TRBJ2-4; CDR3aa: CASSEDVLAVVDKNIQYF
v_gene: TRBV7-9; j_gene: TRBJ2-5; CDR3aa: CASSWDRGRETQYF
v_gene: TRBV29-1; j_gene: TRBJ2-3; CDR3aa: CSVEDGTSLYTDTQYF
v_gene: TRBV28; j_gene: TRBJ1-2; CDR3aa: CASSFPLYGYTF
v_gene: TRBV19; j_gene: TRBJ2-7; CDR3aa: CASSIAADSYEQYF
v_gene: TRBV29-1; j_gene: TRBJ2-7; CDR3aa: CSALGGVYMYEQYF
v_gene: TRBV5-1; j_gene: TRBJ2-2; CDR3aa: CASSSGPGQGGTGELFF
v_gene: TRBV6-5; j_gene: TRBJ2-3; CDR3aa: CASRDGVTDTQYF
v_gene: TRBV15; j_gene: TRBJ2-7; CDR3aa: CATSEAGREYEQYF
v_gene: TRBV5-6; j_gene: TRBJ2-7; CDR3aa: CASSSMIEQYF
v_gene: TRBV6-5; j_gene: TRBJ1-1; CDR3aa: CASSWAGEGLDTEAFF
v_gene: TRBV29-1; j_gene: TRBJ2-5; CDR3aa: CSVEEGHQVETQYF
v_gene: TRBV12-3/TRBV12-4; j_gene: TRBJ2-2; CDR3aa: CASSFGVTGELFF
v_gene: TRBV29-1; j_gene: TRBJ2-1; CDR3aa: CSYRAGEANEQFF
v_gene: TRBV7-9; j_gene: TRBJ2-7; CDR3aa: CASSSRTSLYEQYF
v_gene: TRBV12-3/TRBV12-4; j_gene: TRBJ2-7; CDR3aa: CASSDSSWGEGYEQYF
v_gene: TRBV28; j_gene: TRBJ2-1; CDR3aa: CASRTFRGPSYNEQFF
v_gene: TRBV29-1; j_gene: TRBJ2-3; CDR3aa: CSVGETVEGLYTQYF
v_gene: TRBV29-1; j_gene: TRBJ2-1; CDR3aa: CSVGGLTYKRNEQFF
v_gene: TRBV29-1; j_gene: TRBJ1-2; CDR3aa: CSVAWWDRGLCYTF